What follows are 15 T cell receptor beta chains derived from one specimen sequenced in a study of cytomegalovirus exposure and HLA in healthy donors. PCR employed 60 Vbeta and 13 Jbeta primers. Produced via immunoSEQ multiplex PCR; TCRdb's table is partial and in-frame only. The top ten clones hold 2.5% to 3% of a sample with about 120,000 clones, over 60% of them seen once. The sequencing input was PBMCs. These receptors came from a woman aged 55-75 years in good health and CMV-seropositive.

The rearrangement uses TRBV6-1 and TRBJ1-2; 7 bases agree with TRBD1. The CDR3 is made up of 12 amino acids. Germline CDR1 is MNHNS and CDR2 is SASEGT. V shed 5 bases and J 11 bases; nucleotides not matched to a gene: 8. The CDR3 here is CASSQGTVEYTF. CDR3 DNA sequence: TGTGCCAGCAGTCAAGGGACAGTAGAATACACCTTC.

The chain couples TRBV19 to TRBJ2-7; D gene unclear. This CDR3 contains 14 residues. V was clipped by 4 bases and J by 3 bases, with 13 bases between them. Germline CDR1 reads LNHDA; CDR2 reads SQIVND (reference sequence). The CDR3 spells CASSTYSRHYEQYF. CDR3 DNA: TGTGCCAGTAGTACGTACTCGCGGCACTACGAGCAGTACTTC.

The rearrangement uses TRBV6-1 and TRBJ1-1, with 10 bases matching TRBD1. CDR3 size: 22 residues. Germline values: CDR1 MNHNS, CDR2 SASEGT. Losses at the gene ends were 0 bases for V and 3 bases for J; bases not matched to a gene: 22. The CDR3 bases are TGTGCCAGCAGTGAAGCGGAAGCTGACTATTTTTCCCCGACAGGGGGCGACACTGAAGCTTTCTTT. Amino acid sequence: CASSEAEADYFSPTGGDTEAFF.

The chain has TRBV7-9 and TRBJ2-1, with 7 nucleotides matching TRBD2. The germline V gene encodes CDR1 SEHNR and CDR2 FQNEAQ (reference sequence). This CDR3 region has 14 residues. V trimming: 2 bases; J trimming: 5 bases; junction bases outside the gene matches: 3. The CDR3 loop reads CASSLMAGDNEQFF. The CDR3 coding sequence is TGTGCCAGCAGCTTAATGGCGGGAGACAATGAGCAGTTCTTC.

The chain uses TRBV7-2 and TRBJ1-2; 7 positions agree with TRBD1. There are 13 residues in the CDR3. CDR1 and CDR2 from the germline V gene are SGHTA and FQGNSA. Germline trimming cut 2 bases from V and 6 bases from J; bases unmatched to any gene: 3. DNA of the CDR3: TGTGCCAGCAGCTTATCAACAGGGGATGGCTACACCTTC. Residues: CASSLSTGDGYTF.

In DNA, the CDR3 is TGTGCCAGCTCACATCGAGGACAGGGGATAACTAATGAAAAACTGTTTTTT. This sequence encodes CASSHRGQGITNEKLFF. This chain links TRBV18 with TRBJ1-4, with 9 nucleotides matching TRBD1. Germline V CDR1 and CDR2: KGHSH, LQKENI. V trimming: 4 bases; J trimming: 1 base; junction bases outside the gene matches: 7. The CDR3 has 17 residues.

The chain recombines TRBV10-3 with TRBJ2-7; 7 nucleotides match TRBD2. V trimming: 0 bases; J trimming: 2 bases; junction bases outside the gene matches: 4. This CDR3 has 15 amino acids. The germline V gene encodes CDR1 ENHRY and CDR2 SYGVKD. The CDR3 DNA is TGTGCCATCAGTGAGTCGGGGGGGTACCCCTACGAGCAGTACTTC. This sequence encodes CAISESGGYPYEQYF.

This clone was seen a handful of times. The chain combines TRBV15 with TRBJ1-2; perhaps TRBD1 as D (5 bases). The CDR3 extends over 16 amino acids. V shed 3 bases and J shed 3 bases, with 17 bases lying between them. The germline V gene encodes CDR1 LNHNV and CDR2 YYDKDF (reference sequence). The CDR3 loop is CATSRKTGAPDYGYTF. CDR3 nucleotides: TGTGCCACCAGCAGGAAAACAGGTGCTCCCGACTATGGCTACACCTTC. The complete variable domain, with remaining parts taken from reference TRBV15 and TRBJ1-2, reads DAMVIQNPRYQVTQFGKPVTLSCSQTLNHNVMYWYQQKSSQAPKLLFHYYDKDFNNEADTPDNFQSRRPNTSFCFLDIRSPGLGDTAMYLCATSRKTGAPDYGYTFGSGTRLTVV.

CDR3 protein: CAIKAGPNTGELFF. As DNA, the CDR3 is TGTGCCATCAAGGCAGGCCCGAACACCGGGGAGCTGTTTTTT. This chain links TRBV10-3 with TRBJ2-2; no firm D call. Looked up from germline, CDR1 is ENHRY and CDR2 is SYGVKD. The length of the CDR3 is 14 residues. V was pared by 7 bases and J by 0 bases, with 9 bases between.

This clone was seen more than once but under ten times. The junction does not match germline at one end; this may be a read error. V gene TRBV7-7 combines with J gene TRBJ2-7; 12 nucleotides agree with TRBD1. The CDR3 contains 15 residues. CDR1 SSHAT and CDR2 FNYEAQ come from the germline V gene (reference sequence). For the CDR3, the DNA is TGTGCTAGCAGCCCCGGGACAGGGGGCGTCTACGAGCAGTACTTC. It is translated as CASSPGTGGVYEQYF.

The chain couples TRBV5-5 to TRBJ2-7; TRBD1 might be the D (6 bases). CDR1 and CDR2 from the germline V gene are SGHKS and YYEKEE (reference sequence). The CDR3 covers 12 residues. V was cut by 4 bases and J by 7 bases, with 12 bases left in between. The CDR3 coding sequence is TGTGCCAGCAGCCCAGGGGCCCTGGAGCAGTACTTC. Its translation: CASSPGALEQYF.

CDR3 sequence (DNA): TGTGCCAGCAGCCCACAGGGGGCCCTAGACCACGAGCAGTACTTC. Protein product: CASSPQGALDHEQYF. This rearrangement joins TRBV4-2 to TRBJ2-7, with 9 nucleotides matching TRBD1. CDR1 and CDR2 (germline): LGHNA, YNFKEQ. The CDR3 loop spans 15 amino acids. V trimming: 4 bases; J trimming: 5 bases; junction bases outside the gene matches: 9.

This clone was recorded many times. The CDR3 DNA sequence: TGTGCCAGCAGCTTAGCTCTCGGGCAGCCCCAGCATTTT. It encodes CASSLALGQPQHF. This chain joins TRBV7-6 and TRBJ1-5; D remains ambiguous. The V gene's germline CDR1 is SGHVS and CDR2 FNYEAQ. V lost 0 bases and J lost 7, with 7 bases in between. This CDR3 contains 13 residues.

V gene TRBV15 combines with J gene TRBJ1-5; a weak D match, TRBD1 (5 bases). From germline, CDR1 is LNHNV and CDR2 YYDKDF (reference sequence). The CDR3 length is 15 residues. V was trimmed by 8 bases and J by 4 bases, leaving 18 bases between them. The DNA of the CDR3 is TGTGCCACCGGGCCGGGGGGAAGTAATAATCAGCCCCAGCATTTT. Translating gives CATGPGGSNNQPQHF.

This clone has only one observation. The chain uses TRBV6-5 and TRBJ1-5; 9 nucleotides agree with TRBD1. Germline assignment: CDR1 MNHEY and CDR2 SVGAGI. CDR3 length equals 13 residues. Losses at the gene ends were 6 bases for V and 7 bases for J; bases not matched to a gene: 4. The CDR3 DNA reads as TGTGCCAGCAGGGGGGACAGGGAACAGCCCCAGCATTTT. This gives the protein CASRGDREQPQHF.